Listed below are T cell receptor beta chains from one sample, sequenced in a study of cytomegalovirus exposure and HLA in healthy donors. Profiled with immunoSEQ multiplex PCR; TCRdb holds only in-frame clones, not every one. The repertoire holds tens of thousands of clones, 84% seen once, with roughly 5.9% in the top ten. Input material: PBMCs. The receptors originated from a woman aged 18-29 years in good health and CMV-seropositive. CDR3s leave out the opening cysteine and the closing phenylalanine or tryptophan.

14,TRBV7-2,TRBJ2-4,ASSLASGSAKNIQY
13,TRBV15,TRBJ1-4,ATSSRDRPNEKLF
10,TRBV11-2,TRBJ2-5,ASSLVRETQY
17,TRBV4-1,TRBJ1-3,ASSQEVGTGTAGGNTIY
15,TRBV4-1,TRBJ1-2,ASSYEGADRGFFGYT
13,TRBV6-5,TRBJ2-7,ASSSGTESSYEQY
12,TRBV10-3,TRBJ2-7,AVIIIGLFYEQY
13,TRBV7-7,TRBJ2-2,ASRRTGGTTGELF
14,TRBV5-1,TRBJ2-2,ASSFIGGKGTGELF
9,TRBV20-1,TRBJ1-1,SASDRVIAF
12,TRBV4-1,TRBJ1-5,ASSRTGRNQPQH
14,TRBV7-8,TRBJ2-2,ASSFASDRAVGELF
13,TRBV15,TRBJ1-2,ATSRPRTELVGYT
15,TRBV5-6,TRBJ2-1,ASSLGVQRENRNEQF
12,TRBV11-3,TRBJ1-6,ASSEGTLRSPLH
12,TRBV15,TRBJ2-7,ATSRGGDSDEQY
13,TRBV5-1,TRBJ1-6,ASRGSYSYNSPLH